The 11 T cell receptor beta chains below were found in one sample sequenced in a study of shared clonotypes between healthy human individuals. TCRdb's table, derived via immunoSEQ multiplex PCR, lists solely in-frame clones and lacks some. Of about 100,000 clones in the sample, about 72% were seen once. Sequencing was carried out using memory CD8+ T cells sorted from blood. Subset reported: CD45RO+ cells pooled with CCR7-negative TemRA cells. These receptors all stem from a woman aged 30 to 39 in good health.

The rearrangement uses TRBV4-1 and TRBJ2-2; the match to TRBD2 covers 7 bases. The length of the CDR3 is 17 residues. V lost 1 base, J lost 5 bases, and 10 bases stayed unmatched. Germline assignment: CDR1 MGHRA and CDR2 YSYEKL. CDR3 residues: CASSQGYSSGETGELFF. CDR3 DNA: TGCGCCAGCAGCCAAGGGTACTCTAGCGGAGAAACCGGGGAGCTGTTTTTT.

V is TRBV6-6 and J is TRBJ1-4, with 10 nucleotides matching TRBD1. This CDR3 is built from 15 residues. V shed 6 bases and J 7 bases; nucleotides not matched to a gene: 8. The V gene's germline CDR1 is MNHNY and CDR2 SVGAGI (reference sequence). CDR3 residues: CASRSGTGEIEKLFF. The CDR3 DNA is TGTGCCAGCAGGTCCGGGACAGGGGAAATTGAAAAACTGTTTTTT.

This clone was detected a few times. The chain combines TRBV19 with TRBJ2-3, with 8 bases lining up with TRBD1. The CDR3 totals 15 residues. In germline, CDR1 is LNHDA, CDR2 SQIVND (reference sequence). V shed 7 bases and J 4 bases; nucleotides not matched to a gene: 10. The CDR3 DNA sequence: TGTGCCAGTACCTACAGGGGGGAGCCTTCAGATACGCAGTATTTT. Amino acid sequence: CASTYRGEPSDTQYF.

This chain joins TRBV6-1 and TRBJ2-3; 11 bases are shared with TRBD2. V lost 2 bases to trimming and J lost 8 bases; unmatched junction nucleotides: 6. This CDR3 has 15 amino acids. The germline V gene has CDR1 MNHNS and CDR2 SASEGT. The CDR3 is CASSEPSGGSGTQYF. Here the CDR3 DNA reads TGTGCCAGCAGTGAACCTAGCGGGGGGTCCGGTACGCAGTATTTT.

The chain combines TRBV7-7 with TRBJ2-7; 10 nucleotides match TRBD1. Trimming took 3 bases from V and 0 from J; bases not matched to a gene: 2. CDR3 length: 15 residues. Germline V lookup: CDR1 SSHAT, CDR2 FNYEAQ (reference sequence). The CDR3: CASSLGQGSSYEQYF. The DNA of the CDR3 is TGTGCCAGCAGCTTGGGACAGGGGAGCTCCTACGAGCAGTACTTC.

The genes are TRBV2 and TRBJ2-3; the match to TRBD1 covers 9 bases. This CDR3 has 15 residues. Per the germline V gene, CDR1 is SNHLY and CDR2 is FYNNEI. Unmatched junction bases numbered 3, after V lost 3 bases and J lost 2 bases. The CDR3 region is CASSDRDRDTDTQYF. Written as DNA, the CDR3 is TGTGCCAGCAGTGATCGGGACAGGGACACAGATACGCAGTATTTT.

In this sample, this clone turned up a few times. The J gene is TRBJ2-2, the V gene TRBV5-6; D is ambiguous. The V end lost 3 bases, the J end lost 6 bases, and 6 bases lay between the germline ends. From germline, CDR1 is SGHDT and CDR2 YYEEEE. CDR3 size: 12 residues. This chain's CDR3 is CASSSVSGELFF. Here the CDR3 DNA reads TGTGCCAGCAGCTCCGTCTCCGGGGAGCTGTTTTTT.

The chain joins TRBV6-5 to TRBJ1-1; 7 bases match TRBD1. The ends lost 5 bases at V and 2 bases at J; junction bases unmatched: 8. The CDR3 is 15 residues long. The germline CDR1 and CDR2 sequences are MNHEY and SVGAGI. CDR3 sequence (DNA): TGTGCCAGCAGTAAAGACAGGGATTTAAACACTGAAGCTTTCTTT. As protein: CASSKDRDLNTEAFF.

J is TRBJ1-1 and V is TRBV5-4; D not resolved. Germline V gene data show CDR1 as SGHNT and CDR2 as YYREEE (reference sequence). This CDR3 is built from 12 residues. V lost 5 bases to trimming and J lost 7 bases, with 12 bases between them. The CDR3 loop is CASRSDGFEAFF. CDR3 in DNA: TGTGCCAGCAGATCCGACGGATTTGAAGCTTTCTTT.

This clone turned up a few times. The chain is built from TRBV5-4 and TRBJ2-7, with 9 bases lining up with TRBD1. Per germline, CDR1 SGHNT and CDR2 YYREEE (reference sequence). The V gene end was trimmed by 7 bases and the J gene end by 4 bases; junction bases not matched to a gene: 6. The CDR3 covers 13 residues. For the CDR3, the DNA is TGTGCCAGCGGACAGGGGAGTACGTACGAGCAGTACTTC. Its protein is CASGQGSTYEQYF.

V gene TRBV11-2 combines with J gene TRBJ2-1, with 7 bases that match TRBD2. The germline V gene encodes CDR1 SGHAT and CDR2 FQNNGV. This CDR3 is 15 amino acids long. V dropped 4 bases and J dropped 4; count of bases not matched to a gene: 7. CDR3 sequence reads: CASSSGTTGYNEQFF. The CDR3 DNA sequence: TGTGCCAGCAGCTCCGGGACTACCGGGTACAATGAGCAGTTCTTC.